The next 8 T cell receptor beta chains were all read from a single sample in a study of response to subunit inactivated influenza vaccine (dated 2018 in TCRdb). The library came from RT-PCR. Reads for this sample came from an Illumina HiSeq 2500. The public reads were reprocessed in TCRdb via fastp at Q25 and MiXCR, keeping in-frame beta chains. Here each entry gathers all rows of one CDR3 protein and keeps the most common genes and DNA. This sample lists hundreds of thousands of distinct CDR3 sequences; around 25% were detected once. Under 2.5% of the sample comes from the top ten. The starting material was CD4+ T cells sorted from PBMCs, obtained around 5 days after vaccination. The receptors were sampled from a man in his forties or fifties who received an inactivated influenza vaccine. Donor details come from another sample of the same person, matched by shared clones.

This clonotype was picked up a small number of times. This chain links TRBV5-1 with TRBJ2-2, with D unclear. V shed 6 bases and J shed 1 base, with 7 bases lying between them. Germline-derived CDR1 and CDR2 are SGHRS and YFSETQ. The CDR3 extends over 13 amino acids. CDR3 DNA: TGCGCCAGCAAGTTGGAGAACACCGGGGAGCTGTTTTTT. Its protein is CASKLENTGELFF.

This CDR3 is CASRARGSAGSKYF. CDR3 coding DNA: TGTGCCAGCAGAGCTAGGGGTTCGGCAGGGTCTAAGTACTTC. This chain connects TRBV12-3 or TRBV12-4 to TRBJ2-7, with a tentative D call TRBD1 (5 bases). This CDR3 spans 14 amino acids. V lost 6 bases and J 11 bases, leaving 23 bases between the germline ends.

The rearrangement joins TRBV7-8 to TRBJ1-1; 8 bases line up with TRBD1. Germline CDR1 reads SGHVS; CDR2 reads FQNEAQ. There are 15 residues in the CDR3. With V trimmed by 5 bases and J by 5 bases, 10 bases remained unmatched. The CDR3 region is CASSPRTGLRTEAFF. Here the CDR3 DNA reads TGTGCCAGCAGCCCAAGGACAGGGCTTAGGACTGAAGCTTTCTTT.

The chain joins TRBV20-1 to TRBJ2-5; D remains ambiguous. Trimming cost V 3 bases and J 3 bases, with 11 bases left between them. Germline lookup yields CDR1 DFQATT and CDR2 SNEGSKA (reference sequence). The CDR3 sequence is 13 residues long. The CDR3 region is CSARDPRKETQYF. In nucleotides, the CDR3 is TGCAGTGCTAGGGACCCGCGAAAAGAGACCCAGTACTTC.

Many counts were recorded for this clonotype. This sequence joins TRBV6-5 and TRBJ2-1; 8 bases fit TRBD1. The CDR3 totals 12 residues. J lost 9 bases, V lost 6 bases, and 4 bases had no gene match. Germline V gene sequence: CDR1 MNHEY, CDR2 SVGAGI. CDR3 nucleotides: TGTGCCAGCAGAATAACAGGGGGTGAGCAGTTCTTC. Protein: CASRITGGEQFF.

This clonotype was found once. The J gene is TRBJ2-1, the V gene TRBV14; D not resolved. The V gene's germline CDR1 is SGHDN and CDR2 FVKESK. V lost 1 base and J lost 9, with 13 bases in between. This CDR3 comprises 14 residues. CDR3 bases: TGTGCCAGCAGCCAAGGTCTTCGGTTCAGTGAGCAGTTCTTC. The encoded protein is CASSQGLRFSEQFF.

V gene TRBV12-3 or TRBV12-4 combines with J gene TRBJ2-3; no firm D call. This CDR3 is built from 13 residues. Trimming took 5 bases from V and 7 from J, leaving 13 bases between them. CDR3 coding DNA: TGTGCCAGCAGTGGCGGACGTCCCTATACGCAGTATTTT. Its protein product is CASSGGRPYTQYF.

The genes are TRBV18 and TRBJ1-5; D is uncertain. The CDR3 is made up of 14 amino acids. Germline CDR1 is KGHSH and CDR2 is LQKENI. V lost 2 bases to trimming and J lost 1 base, with 6 bases between them. The CDR3 here is CASSPSDSNQPQHF. In DNA, the CDR3 is TGTGCCAGCTCACCAAGCGACAGCAATCAGCCCCAGCATTTT.